This TCR beta chain is from a study of T cell changes during pregnancy in multiple sclerosis. TCRdb's copy holds only in-frame clones and misses some; the assay was immunoSEQ multiplex PCR. In the table there are 40,000 or so clones, under 95% of which are singletons. Germline loops: CDR1 SGHVS, CDR2 FQNEAQ. The CDR3 spans 15 residues. With 5 bases removed from V and 4 bases from J, the gap between germline ends came to 15 bases. This TCR came from a female donor in good health, enrolled as a control in a pregnancy study. Sample: CD4+ T cells from peripheral blood mononuclear cells, taken in the third trimester of pregnancy. This rearrangement joins TRBV7-8 to TRBJ1-5, with D possibly being TRBD1 (6 bases). The CDR3 DNA follows: TGTGCCAGCAGCCCTGAACAGGGTGCTAATCAGCCCCAGCATTTT. Translation: CASSPEQGANQPQHF.